This T cell receptor (beta chain) derives from a study of beta chain features in type 1 diabetes. Study context: Healthy donors, compared against patients, showed similar age, gender and cell yields. There were around 110 million sorted cells examined across all samples.

V was cut by 0 bases and J by 5 bases, with 15 bases left in between. Germline V gene sequence: CDR1 LGHNA, CDR2 YNFKEQ. There are 16 residues in the CDR3. The authors sorted CD4+ naive, central memory, regulatory and stem cell-like memory cells via CD45RO/CCR7/CD25/CD127/CD95/CD27. Purities in excess of 95% were seen in all sorted populations. Reverse transcription of all isolated RNA meant that expressed TCRB transcripts were sequenced. Clones were sequenced by immunoSEQ multiplex PCR, and TCRdb holds only the in-frame ones, with some missing. The repertoire consists of under 200,000 clones, with around 8.6% occurring once and the leading ten covering 0.45% to 0.6%. Study-level findings and limits: Shortening that was moderate but significant affected the TCRB CDR3s of Type 1 diabetes patients in all four CD4+ subsets.

This clone appeared a few times. Its cognate antigen is unknown. The sequence came from a young woman with type 1 diabetes. The J gene is TRBJ2-3, the V gene TRBV4-2; tentative D call: TRBD2 (6 bases). Sequenced: central memory CD4+ T cells from blood. The CDR3 reads CASSQELGGRKDTQYF. CDR3 bases: TGTGCCAGCAGCCAAGAACTAGGAGGGCGGAAAGATACGCAGTATTTT.